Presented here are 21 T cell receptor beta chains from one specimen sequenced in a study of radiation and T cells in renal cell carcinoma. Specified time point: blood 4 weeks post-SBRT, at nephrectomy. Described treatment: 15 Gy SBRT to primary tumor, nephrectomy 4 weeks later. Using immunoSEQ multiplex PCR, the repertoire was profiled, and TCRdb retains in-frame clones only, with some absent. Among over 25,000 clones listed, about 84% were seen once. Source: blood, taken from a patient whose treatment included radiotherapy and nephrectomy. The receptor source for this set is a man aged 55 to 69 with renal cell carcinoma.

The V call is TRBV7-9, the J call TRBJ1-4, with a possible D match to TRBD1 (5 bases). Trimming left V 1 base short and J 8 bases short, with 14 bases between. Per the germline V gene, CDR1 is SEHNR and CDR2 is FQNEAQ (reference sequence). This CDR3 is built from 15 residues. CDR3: CASSLEGRGTEKLFF. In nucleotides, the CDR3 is TGTGCCAGCAGCTTAGAGGGGCGCGGAACCGAAAAACTGTTTTTT.

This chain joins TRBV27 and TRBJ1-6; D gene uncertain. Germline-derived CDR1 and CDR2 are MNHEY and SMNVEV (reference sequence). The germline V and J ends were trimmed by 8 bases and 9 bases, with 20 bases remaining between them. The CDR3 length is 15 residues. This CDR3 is CASRALNDGISPLHF. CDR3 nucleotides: TGTGCCAGCCGTGCGCTCAATGATGGAATTTCACCCCTCCACTTT.

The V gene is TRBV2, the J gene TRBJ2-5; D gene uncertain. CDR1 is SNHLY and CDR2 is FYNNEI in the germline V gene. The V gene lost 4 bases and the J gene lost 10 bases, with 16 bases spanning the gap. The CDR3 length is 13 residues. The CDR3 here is CASSASGVGDQYF. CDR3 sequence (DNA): TGTGCCAGCAGTGCCAGTGGGGTGGGTGACCAGTACTTC.

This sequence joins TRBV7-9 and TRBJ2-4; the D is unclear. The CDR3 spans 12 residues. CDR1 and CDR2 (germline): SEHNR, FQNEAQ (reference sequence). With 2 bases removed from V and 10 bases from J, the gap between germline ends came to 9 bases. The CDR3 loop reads CASSLSGYIQYF. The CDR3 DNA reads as TGTGCCAGCAGCTTATCTGGGTATATTCAGTACTTC.

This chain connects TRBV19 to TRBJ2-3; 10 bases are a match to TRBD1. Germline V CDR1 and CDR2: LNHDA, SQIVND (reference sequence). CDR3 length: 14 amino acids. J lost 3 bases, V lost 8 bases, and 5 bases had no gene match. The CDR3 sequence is CASDRGHKTDTQYF. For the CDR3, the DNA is TGTGCCAGTGACAGGGGGCACAAAACAGATACGCAGTATTTT.

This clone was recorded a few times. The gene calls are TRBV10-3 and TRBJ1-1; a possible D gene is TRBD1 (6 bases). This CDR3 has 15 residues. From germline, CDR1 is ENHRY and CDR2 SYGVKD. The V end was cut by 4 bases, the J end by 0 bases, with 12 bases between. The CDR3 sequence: CAISAEGGLNTEAFF. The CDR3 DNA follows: TGTGCCATCAGTGCCGAGGGGGGACTGAACACTGAAGCTTTCTTT.

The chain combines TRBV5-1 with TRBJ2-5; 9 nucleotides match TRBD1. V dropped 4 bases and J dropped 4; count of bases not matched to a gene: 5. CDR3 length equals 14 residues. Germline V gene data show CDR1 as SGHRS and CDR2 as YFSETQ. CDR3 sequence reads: CASSVTGGGETQYF. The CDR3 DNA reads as TGCGCCAGCAGCGTAACAGGGGGCGGAGAGACCCAGTACTTC.

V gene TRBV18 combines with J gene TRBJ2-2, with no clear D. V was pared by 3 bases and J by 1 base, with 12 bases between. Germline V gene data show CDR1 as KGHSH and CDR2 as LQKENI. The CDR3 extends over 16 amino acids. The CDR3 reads CASSPQAIENTGELFF. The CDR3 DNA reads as TGTGCCAGCTCACCCCAGGCGATCGAGAACACCGGGGAGCTGTTTTTT.

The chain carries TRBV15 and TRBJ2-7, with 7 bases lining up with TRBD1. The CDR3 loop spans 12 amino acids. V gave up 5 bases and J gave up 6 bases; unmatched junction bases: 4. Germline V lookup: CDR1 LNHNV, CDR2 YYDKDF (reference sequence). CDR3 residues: CATSARGTEQYF. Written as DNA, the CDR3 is TGTGCCACCAGCGCCAGGGGGACCGAGCAGTACTTC.

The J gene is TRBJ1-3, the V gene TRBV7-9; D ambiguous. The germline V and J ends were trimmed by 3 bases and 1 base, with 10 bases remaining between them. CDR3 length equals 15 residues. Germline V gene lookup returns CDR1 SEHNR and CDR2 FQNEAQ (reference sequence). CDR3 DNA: TGTGCCAGCAGCTTTGTCGCCCCGTCTGGAAACACCATATATTTT. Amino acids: CASSFVAPSGNTIYF.

In nucleotides, the CDR3 is TGTGCCAGCAGCTTGGTGGTAGCCTCTTACAATGAGCAGTTCTTC. It yields the protein CASSLVVASYNEQFF. V is TRBV5-5 and J is TRBJ2-1; unclear D gene. Trimming shortened V by 0 bases and J by 4 bases, and 11 bases separated the two germline ends. The CDR3 covers 15 residues. Germline V gives CDR1 SGHKS, CDR2 YYEKEE (reference sequence).

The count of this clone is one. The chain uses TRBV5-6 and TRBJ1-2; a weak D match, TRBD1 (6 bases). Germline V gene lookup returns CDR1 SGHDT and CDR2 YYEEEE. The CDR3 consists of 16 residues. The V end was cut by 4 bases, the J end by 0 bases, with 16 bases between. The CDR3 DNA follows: TGTGCCAGCAGCGGACAGATTTTGGGAGCTAACTATGGCTACACCTTC. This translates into CASSGQILGANYGYTF. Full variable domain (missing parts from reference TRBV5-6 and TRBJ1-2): DAGVTQSPTHLIKTRGQQVTLRCSPKSGHDTVSWYQQALGQGPQFIFQYYEEEERQRGNFPDRFSGHQFPNYSSELNVNALLLGDSALYLCASSGQILGANYGYTFGSGTRLTVV.

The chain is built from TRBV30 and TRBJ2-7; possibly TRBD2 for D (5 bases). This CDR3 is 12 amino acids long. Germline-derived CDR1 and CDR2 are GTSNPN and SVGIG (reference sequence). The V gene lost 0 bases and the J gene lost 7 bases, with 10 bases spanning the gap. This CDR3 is CAWSVLRGEQYF. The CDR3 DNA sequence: TGTGCCTGGAGTGTCCTACGGGGTGAGCAGTACTTC.

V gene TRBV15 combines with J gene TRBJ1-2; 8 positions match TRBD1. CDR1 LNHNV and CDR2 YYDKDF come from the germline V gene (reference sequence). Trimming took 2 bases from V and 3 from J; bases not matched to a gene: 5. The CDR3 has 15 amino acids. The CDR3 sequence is CATSRRDRKDYGYTF. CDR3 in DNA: TGTGCCACCAGCAGAAGGGACAGGAAGGACTATGGCTACACCTTC.

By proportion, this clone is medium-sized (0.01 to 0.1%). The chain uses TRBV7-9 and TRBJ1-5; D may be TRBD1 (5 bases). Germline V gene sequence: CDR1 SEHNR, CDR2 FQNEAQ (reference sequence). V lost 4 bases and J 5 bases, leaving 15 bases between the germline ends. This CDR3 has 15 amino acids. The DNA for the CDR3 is TGTGCCAGCAGCTCGACAGCCGCCGGAGATCAGCCCCAGCATTTT. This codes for CASSSTAAGDQPQHF.

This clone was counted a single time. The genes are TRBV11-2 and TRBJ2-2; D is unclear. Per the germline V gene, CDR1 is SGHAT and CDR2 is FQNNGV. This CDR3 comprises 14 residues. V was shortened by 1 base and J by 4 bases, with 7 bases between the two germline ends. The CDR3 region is CASSLVSITGELFF. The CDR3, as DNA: TGTGCCAGCAGCTTAGTCAGTATCACCGGGGAGCTGTTTTTT.

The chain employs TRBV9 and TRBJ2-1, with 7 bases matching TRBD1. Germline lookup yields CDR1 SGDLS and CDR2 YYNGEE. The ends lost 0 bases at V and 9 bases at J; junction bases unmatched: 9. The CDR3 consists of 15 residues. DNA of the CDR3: TGTGCCAGCAGCGTAGGAGGGACAGAGCAGAGTGAGCAGTTCTTC. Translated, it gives CASSVGGTEQSEQFF.

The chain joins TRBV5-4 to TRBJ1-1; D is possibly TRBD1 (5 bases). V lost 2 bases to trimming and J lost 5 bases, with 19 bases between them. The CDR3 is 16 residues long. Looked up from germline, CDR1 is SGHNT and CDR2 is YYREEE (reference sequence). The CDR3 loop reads CASSLRLPGRGTEAFF. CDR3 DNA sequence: TGTGCCAGCAGCTTACGACTGCCGGGAAGGGGTACTGAAGCTTTCTTT.

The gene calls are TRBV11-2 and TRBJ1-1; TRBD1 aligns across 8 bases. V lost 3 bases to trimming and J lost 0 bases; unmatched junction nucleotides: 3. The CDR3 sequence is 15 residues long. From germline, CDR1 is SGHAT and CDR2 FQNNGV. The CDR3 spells CASSFTTGVNTEAFF. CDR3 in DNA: TGTGCCAGCAGCTTCACGACAGGGGTGAACACTGAAGCTTTCTTT.

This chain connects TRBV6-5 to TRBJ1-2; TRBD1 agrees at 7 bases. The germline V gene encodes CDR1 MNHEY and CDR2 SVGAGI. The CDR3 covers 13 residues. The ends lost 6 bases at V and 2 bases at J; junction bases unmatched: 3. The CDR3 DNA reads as TGTGCCAGCAGCAAGGGACAGAACTATGGCTACACCTTC. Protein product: CASSKGQNYGYTF.

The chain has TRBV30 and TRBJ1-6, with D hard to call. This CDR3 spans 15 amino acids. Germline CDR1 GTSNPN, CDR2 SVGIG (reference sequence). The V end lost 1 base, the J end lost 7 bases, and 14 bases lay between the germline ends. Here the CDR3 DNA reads TGTGCCTGGAGTGACATGGCCAGGTTGAATTCACCCCTCCACTTT. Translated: CAWSDMARLNSPLHF.